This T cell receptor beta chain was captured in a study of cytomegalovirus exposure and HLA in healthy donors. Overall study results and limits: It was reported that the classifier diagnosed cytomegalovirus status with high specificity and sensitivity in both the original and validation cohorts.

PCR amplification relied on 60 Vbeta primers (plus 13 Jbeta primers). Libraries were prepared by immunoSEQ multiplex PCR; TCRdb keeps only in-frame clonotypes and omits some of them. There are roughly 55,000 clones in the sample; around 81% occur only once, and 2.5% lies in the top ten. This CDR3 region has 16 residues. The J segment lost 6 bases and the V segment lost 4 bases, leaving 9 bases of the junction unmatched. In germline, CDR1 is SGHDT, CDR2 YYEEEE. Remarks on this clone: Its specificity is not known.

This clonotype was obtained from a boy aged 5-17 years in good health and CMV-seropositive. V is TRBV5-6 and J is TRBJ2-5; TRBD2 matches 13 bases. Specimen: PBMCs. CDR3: CASSMDLTSGGKTQYF. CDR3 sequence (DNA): TGTGCCAGCAGCATGGACTTGACTAGCGGGGGGAAGACCCAGTACTTC.